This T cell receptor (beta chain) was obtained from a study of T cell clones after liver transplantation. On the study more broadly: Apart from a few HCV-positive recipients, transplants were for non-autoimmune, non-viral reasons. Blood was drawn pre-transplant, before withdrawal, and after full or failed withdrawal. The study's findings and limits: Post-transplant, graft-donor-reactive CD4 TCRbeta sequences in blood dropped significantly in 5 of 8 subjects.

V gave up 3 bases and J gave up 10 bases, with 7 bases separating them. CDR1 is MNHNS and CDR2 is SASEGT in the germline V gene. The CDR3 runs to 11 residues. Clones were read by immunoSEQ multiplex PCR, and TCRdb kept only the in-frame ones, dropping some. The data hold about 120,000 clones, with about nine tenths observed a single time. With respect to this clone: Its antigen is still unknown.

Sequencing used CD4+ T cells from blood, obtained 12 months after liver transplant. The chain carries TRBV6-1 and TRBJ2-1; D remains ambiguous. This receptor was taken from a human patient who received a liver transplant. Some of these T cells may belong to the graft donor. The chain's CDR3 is CASSDFYEQFF. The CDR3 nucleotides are TGTGCCAGCAGTGACTTTTACGAGCAGTTCTTC.